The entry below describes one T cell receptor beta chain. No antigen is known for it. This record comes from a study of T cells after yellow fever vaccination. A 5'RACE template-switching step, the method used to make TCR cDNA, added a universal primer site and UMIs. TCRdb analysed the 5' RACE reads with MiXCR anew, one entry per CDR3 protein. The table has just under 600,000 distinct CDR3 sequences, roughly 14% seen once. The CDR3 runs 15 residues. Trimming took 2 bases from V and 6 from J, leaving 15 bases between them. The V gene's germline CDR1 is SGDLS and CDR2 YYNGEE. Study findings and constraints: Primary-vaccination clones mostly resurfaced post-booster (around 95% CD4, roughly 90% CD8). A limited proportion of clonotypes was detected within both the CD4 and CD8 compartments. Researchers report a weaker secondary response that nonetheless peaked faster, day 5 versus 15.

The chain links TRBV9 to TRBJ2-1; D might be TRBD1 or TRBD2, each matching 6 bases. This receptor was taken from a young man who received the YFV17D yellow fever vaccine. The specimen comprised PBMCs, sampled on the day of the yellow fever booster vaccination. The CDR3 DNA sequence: TGTGCCAGCAGCGTCGGGGGCCTTACTCCCAATGAGCAGTTCTTC. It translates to CASSVGGLTPNEQFF.